A single sample gave rise to the 25 T cell receptor beta chains below, sequenced in a study of blood T cell repertoires in COVID-19. This table comes from immunoSEQ multiplex PCR, and its TCRdb copy is limited to in-frame clones, with some not included. The data contain over 150,000 clones, around 85% of them seen just once; the ten biggest clones take up under 8%. The sequencing sample was made of PBMCs or T cells enriched from blood (not recorded which). These receptors came from a man aged 40-49 years who had recovered from COVID-19.

J is TRBJ1-4 and V is TRBV12-5; perhaps TRBD1 as D (5 bases). The germline gives CDR1 LGHNT, CDR2 FRNRAP. This CDR3 region has 16 residues. V gave up 4 bases and J gave up 4 bases, with 16 bases separating them. CDR3 amino acids: CASGSPTDSINEKLFF. CDR3 nucleotide sequence: TGTGCTAGTGGTTCCCCCACCGACAGTATTAATGAAAAACTGTTTTTT. The full variable domain, completed using reference TRBV12-5 and TRBJ1-4, is DARVTQTPRHKVTEMGQEVTMRCQPILGHNTVFWYRQTMMQGLELLAYFRNRAPLDDSGMPKDRFSAEMPDATLATLKIQPSEPRDSAVYFCASGSPTDSINEKLFFGSGTQLSVL.

The chain carries TRBV5-1 and TRBJ2-4; 9 positions match TRBD1. CDR1 is SGHRS and CDR2 is YFSETQ in the germline V gene. The junction had 4 bases not matched to a gene; V was cut back by 3 bases and J by 0 bases. CDR3 length: 16 amino acids. For the CDR3, the DNA is TGCGCCAGCAGCTCCGGGACAGGGTTAGCCAAAAACATTCAGTACTTC. Protein product: CASSSGTGLAKNIQYF. The full variable domain, in which reference TRBV5-1 and TRBJ2-4 provide the parts outside the CDR3, is KAGVTQTPRYLIKTRGQQVTLSCSPISGHRSVSWYQQTPGQGLQFLFEYFSETQRNKGNFPGRFSGRQFSNSRSEMNVSTLELGDSALYLCASSSGTGLAKNIQYFGAGTRLSVL.

The rearrangement links TRBV27 to TRBJ2-7; 7 bases line up with TRBD1. The CDR3 extends over 15 amino acids. Per the germline V gene, CDR1 is MNHEY and CDR2 is SMNVEV (reference sequence). With V trimmed by 6 bases and J by 5 bases, 13 bases remained unmatched. The CDR3 coding sequence is TGTGCCAGCAGCTCAGATGACAGGGCGATTGACGAGCAGTACTTC. Translated: CASSSDDRAIDEQYF.

The CDR3 region is CASSLSPGLDYGYTF. DNA for the CDR3: TGTGCCAGCAGTTTAAGTCCAGGGTTGGACTATGGCTACACCTTC. This chain links TRBV27 with TRBJ1-2; possible D gene TRBD1, 5 bases. CDR1 MNHEY and CDR2 SMNVEV come from the germline V gene (reference sequence). This CDR3 has 15 amino acids. V was shortened by 2 bases and J by 3 bases, with 13 bases between the two germline ends.

The genes are TRBV7-9 and TRBJ1-3; D is uncertain. Germline values: CDR1 SEHNR, CDR2 FQNEAQ (reference sequence). V lost 4 bases to trimming and J lost 4 bases, with 14 bases between them. The CDR3 is 15 amino acids. CDR3 coding DNA: TGTGCCAGCAGCTACGGAGGGATGAGAGGAAACACCATATATTTT. Encoded protein: CASSYGGMRGNTIYF.

This chain uses TRBV5-1 with TRBJ1-2, with a tentative D call TRBD1 (6 bases). Germline V gene sequence: CDR1 SGHRS, CDR2 YFSETQ. V lost 0 bases to trimming and J lost 4 bases, with 10 bases between them. This CDR3 is built from 14 residues. DNA of the CDR3: TGCGCCAGCAGCTTGGGACAGGCGGCCTATGGCTACACCTTC. Amino acid sequence: CASSLGQAAYGYTF.

This clone came up once. The J gene is TRBJ2-1, the V gene TRBV3-1 (or the pseudogene TRBV3-2), with a possible D match to TRBD1 (6 bases). Germline CDR1 LGHDT, CDR2 YNNKEL (reference sequence). The CDR3 is made up of 14 amino acids. V dropped 0 bases and J dropped 7 bases, with 10 bases sitting between them. This CDR3 is CASSQEDRNNEQFF. In nucleotides, the CDR3 is TGTGCCAGCAGCCAAGAAGACAGGAATAATGAGCAGTTCTTC.

A remark on this clone: The same CDR3 also results from other DNA sequences found in this sample. This chain links TRBV5-1 with TRBJ2-7, with 7 positions matching TRBD1. The CDR3 length is 15 residues. CDR1 and CDR2 (germline): SGHRS, YFSETQ. The V gene end was trimmed by 4 bases and the J gene end by 1 base; junction bases not matched to a gene: 8. The CDR3 DNA reads as TGCGCCAGCAGCCCTCGACAGGGTACGTCCTACGAGCAGTACTTC. Its translation: CASSPRQGTSYEQYF.

This clone turned up a few times. The chain couples TRBV6-5 to TRBJ2-7; no firm D call. Germline V gene data show CDR1 as MNHEY and CDR2 as SVGAGI. V was pared by 6 bases and J by 2 bases, with 14 bases between. The CDR3 has 14 residues. The CDR3 loop reads CASRNGPITYEQYF. CDR3 DNA sequence: TGTGCCAGCAGGAACGGTCCGATAACCTACGAGCAGTACTTC.

This chain links TRBV27 with TRBJ2-5; possible D gene TRBD1, 6 bases. The germline V and J ends were trimmed by 7 bases and 5 bases, with 14 bases remaining between them. CDR3 length: 13 amino acids. Germline V gene lookup returns CDR1 MNHEY and CDR2 SMNVEV (reference sequence). CDR3 in amino acids: CASITPGAETQYF. DNA for the CDR3: TGTGCCAGCATCACCCCAGGGGCTGAGACCCAGTACTTC.

The rearrangement uses TRBV2 and TRBJ2-7, with TRBD1 matching over 8 bases. The V gene's germline CDR1 is SNHLY and CDR2 FYNNEI. The CDR3 has 14 residues. V gave up 6 bases and J gave up 5 bases; unmatched junction bases: 9. The CDR3 DNA reads as TGTGCCAGCAGCCTAGGACAGGGTTGGAACGAGCAGTACTTC. Encoded protein: CASSLGQGWNEQYF.

This chain links TRBV6-5 with TRBJ1-5; D remains ambiguous. The CDR3 sequence is 13 residues long. CDR1 is MNHEY and CDR2 is SVGAGI in the germline V gene. V was pared by 5 bases and J by 4 bases, with 9 bases between. CDR3 nucleotide sequence: TGTGCCAGCAGTCAACGGGGAAATCAGCCCCAGCATTTT. Translation: CASSQRGNQPQHF.

The V call is TRBV7-3, the J call TRBJ2-7, with TRBD1 identical over 7 bases. The CDR3 runs 14 residues. Trimming removed 4 bases from V and 0 bases from J; junction bases left unmatched: 3. The germline V gene has CDR1 SGHTA and CDR2 FQGTGA. CDR3 coding DNA: TGTGCCAGCAGCTCACAGGGGTACTCCTACGAGCAGTACTTC. Amino acids: CASSSQGYSYEQYF.

V usage is TRBV28 and J usage is TRBJ2-7; 10 bases map to TRBD2. This CDR3 contains 15 residues. J gave up 6 bases and V 1 base, and 6 bases lay outside the gene matches. Germline CDR1 reads MDHEN; CDR2 reads SYDVKM. CDR3: CASSLFTSGTSEQYF. CDR3 sequence (DNA): TGTGCCAGCAGTTTATTTACTAGCGGGACATCCGAGCAGTACTTC.

The chain recombines TRBV5-1 with TRBJ2-1; 7 positions agree with TRBD2. Germline V lookup: CDR1 SGHRS, CDR2 YFSETQ. V dropped 4 bases and J dropped 0; count of bases not matched to a gene: 1. The CDR3 runs to 14 residues. Here the CDR3 reads CASSGTNSYNEQFF. CDR3 DNA: TGCGCCAGCAGCGGGACTAACTCCTACAATGAGCAGTTCTTC.

This chain connects TRBV7-2 to TRBJ2-2, with D perhaps matching TRBD1 (6 bases). V lost 4 bases, J lost 2 bases, and 11 bases lay in between. The CDR3 sequence is 15 residues long. Per the germline V gene, CDR1 is SGHTA and CDR2 is FQGNSA. The CDR3 reads CASSSRQANTGELFF. The CDR3 DNA is TGTGCCAGCAGCTCGAGACAGGCAAACACCGGGGAGCTGTTTTTT.

V usage is TRBV2 and J usage is TRBJ2-7, with 10 bases identical to TRBD2. Germline lookup yields CDR1 SNHLY and CDR2 FYNNEI. The V gene end was trimmed by 6 bases and the J gene end by 5 bases; junction bases not matched to a gene: 4. The CDR3 length is 13 residues. CDR3 in amino acids: CASSVGLANEQYF. The CDR3 DNA reads as TGTGCCAGCAGCGTGGGACTAGCGAACGAGCAGTACTTC.

The CDR3 nucleotides read TGTGCCAGCAGCCCCGGACAGGAAAACACCGGGGAGCTGTTTTTT. Translated: CASSPGQENTGELFF. The gene calls are TRBV11-2 and TRBJ2-2, with 7 positions matching TRBD1. V shed 5 bases and J 2 bases; nucleotides not matched to a gene: 5. The CDR3 totals 15 residues. The V gene's germline CDR1 is SGHAT and CDR2 FQNNGV.

V gene TRBV6-4 combines with J gene TRBJ1-1; D perhaps matches TRBD1 (5 bases). Trimming pared 6 bases from V and 2 bases from J, leaving 10 bases between. The CDR3 runs to 13 residues. Germline loops: CDR1 MRHNA, CDR2 SNTAGT. CDR3 residues: CASSVDSNTEAFF. DNA for the CDR3: TGTGCCAGCAGCGTCGACAGTAACACTGAAGCTTTCTTT.

This chain uses TRBV5-5 with TRBJ2-7, with 9 bases identical to TRBD2. From germline, CDR1 is SGHKS and CDR2 YYEKEE (reference sequence). This CDR3 comprises 14 residues. The V and J ends lost 4 bases and 3 bases, in that order; junction bases with no gene match: 5. CDR3 protein: CASSVAGARYEQYF. CDR3 DNA sequence: TGTGCCAGCAGCGTAGCGGGAGCTCGCTACGAGCAGTACTTC. Filled out from reference TRBV5-5 and TRBJ2-7, the complete variable domain reads DAGVTQSPTHLIKTRGQQVTLRCSPISGHKSVSWYQQVLGQGPQFIFQYYEKEERGRGNFPDRFSARQFPNYSSELNVNALLLGDSALYLCASSVAGARYEQYFGPGTRLTVT.

The rearrangement joins TRBV7-8 to TRBJ2-1; the D gene is possibly TRBD2 (5 bases). The V and J ends lost 3 bases and 0 bases respectively, with 15 bases between them. The CDR3 contains 17 residues. CDR1 and CDR2 (germline): SGHVS, FQNEAQ. The CDR3 DNA sequence: TGTGCCAGCAGCTTCCTCGCTAGCCAGAGCTCCTACAATGAGCAGTTCTTC. It encodes CASSFLASQSSYNEQFF.

The chain links TRBV19 to TRBJ2-7, with a weak D call TRBD2 (6 bases). V lost 5 bases to trimming and J lost 3 bases, with 17 bases between them. The germline gives CDR1 LNHDA, CDR2 SQIVND (reference sequence). This CDR3 contains 15 residues. In DNA, the CDR3 is TGTGCCAGTAGTTTGTCGACTAGAGGCGTCTACGAGCAGTACTTC. It yields the protein CASSLSTRGVYEQYF. Full variable domain (outside the CDR3, taken from reference TRBV19 and TRBJ2-7): DGGITQSPKYLFRKEGQNVTLSCEQNLNHDAMYWYRQDPGQGLRLIYYSQIVNDFQKGDIAEGYSVSREKKESFPLTVTSAQKNPTAFYLCASSLSTRGVYEQYFGPGTRLTVT.

The J gene is TRBJ2-1, the V gene TRBV25-1; tentatively, D is TRBD1 (6 bases). Germline CDR1 is MGHDK and CDR2 is SYGVNS. This CDR3 has 16 amino acids. V was cut by 3 bases and J by 8 bases, with 20 bases left in between. CDR3 residues: CASSDPRFGRGDEQFF. The CDR3 region has the DNA TGTGCCAGCAGTGACCCCAGGTTTGGCAGGGGCGATGAGCAGTTCTTC. Drawing the rest from reference TRBV25-1 and TRBJ2-1, the complete variable domain is EADIYQTPRYLVIGTGKKITLECSQTMGHDKMYWYQQDPGMELHLIHYSYGVNSTEKGDLSSESTVSRIRTEHFPLTLESARPSHTSQYLCASSDPRFGRGDEQFFGPGTRLTVL.

DNA for the CDR3: TGTGCCAGCAGCCAGACGCGGGGTAGGAACACTGAAGCTTTCTTT. Amino acids: CASSQTRGRNTEAFF. The rearrangement links TRBV14 to TRBJ1-1; D is unresolved. V was pared by 3 bases and J by 1 base, with 12 bases between. Germline V gene sequence: CDR1 SGHDN, CDR2 FVKESK. The CDR3 spans 15 residues.

The chain carries TRBV12-5 and TRBJ1-3; no firm D call. V was clipped by 0 bases and J by 2 bases, with 8 bases between them. CDR1 and CDR2 (germline): LGHNT, FRNRAP. This CDR3 has 15 amino acids. The CDR3 loop reads CASGLVLRAGNTIYF. The CDR3 DNA sequence: TGTGCTAGTGGTTTGGTGTTGCGGGCTGGAAACACCATATATTTT.